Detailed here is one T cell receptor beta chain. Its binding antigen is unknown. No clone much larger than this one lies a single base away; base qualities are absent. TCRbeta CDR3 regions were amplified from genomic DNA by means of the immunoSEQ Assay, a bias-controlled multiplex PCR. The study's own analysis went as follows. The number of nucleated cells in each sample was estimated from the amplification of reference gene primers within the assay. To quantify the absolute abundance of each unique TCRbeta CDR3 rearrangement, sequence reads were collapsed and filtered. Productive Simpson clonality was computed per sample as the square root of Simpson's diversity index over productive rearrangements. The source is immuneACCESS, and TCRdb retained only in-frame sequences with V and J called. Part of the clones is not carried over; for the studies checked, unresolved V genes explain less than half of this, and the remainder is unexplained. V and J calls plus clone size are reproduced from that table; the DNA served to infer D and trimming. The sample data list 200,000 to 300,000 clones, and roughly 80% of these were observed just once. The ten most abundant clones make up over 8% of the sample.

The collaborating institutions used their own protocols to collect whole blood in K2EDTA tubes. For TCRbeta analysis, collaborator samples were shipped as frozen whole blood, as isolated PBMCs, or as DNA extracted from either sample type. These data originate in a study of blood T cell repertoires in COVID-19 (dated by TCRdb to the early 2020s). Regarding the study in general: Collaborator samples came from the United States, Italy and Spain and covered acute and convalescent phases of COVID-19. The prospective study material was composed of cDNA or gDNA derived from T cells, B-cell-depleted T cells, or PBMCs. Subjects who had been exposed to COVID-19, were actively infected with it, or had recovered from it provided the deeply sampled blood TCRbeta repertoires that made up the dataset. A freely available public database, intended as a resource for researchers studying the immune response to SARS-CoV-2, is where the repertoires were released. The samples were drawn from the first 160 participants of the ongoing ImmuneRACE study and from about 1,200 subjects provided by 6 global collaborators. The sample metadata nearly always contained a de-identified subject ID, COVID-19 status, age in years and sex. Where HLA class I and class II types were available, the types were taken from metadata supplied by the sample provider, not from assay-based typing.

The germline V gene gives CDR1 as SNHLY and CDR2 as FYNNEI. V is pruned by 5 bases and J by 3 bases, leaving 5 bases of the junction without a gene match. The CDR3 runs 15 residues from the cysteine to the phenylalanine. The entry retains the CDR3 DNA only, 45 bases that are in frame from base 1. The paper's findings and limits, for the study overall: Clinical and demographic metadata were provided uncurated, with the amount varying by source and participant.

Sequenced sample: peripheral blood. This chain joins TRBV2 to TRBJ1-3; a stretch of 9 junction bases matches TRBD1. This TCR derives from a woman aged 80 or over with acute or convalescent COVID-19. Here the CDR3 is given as CASSLTGGGGNTIYF. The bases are TGTGCCAGCAGTTTAACAGGGGGCGGTGGAAACACCATATATTTT.